This T cell receptor beta chain was retrieved from a study of OX40 agonist ivuxolimab in advanced cancers. Whole-study context: A mean age of roughly 66 years, range about 20 to 90, was recorded, and 70% to 85% were male.

If patients had autoimmune disease history or systemic immunosuppression, they were excluded. Study conclusions and caveats: Both blood CD4+ and CD8+ T cells showed clonal growth by week 6 at 0.1 to 3.0 mg/kg.

For this clone: Its cognate antigen is unknown.

Germline V gene data show CDR1 as WNHNN and CDR2 as SYGVQD (reference sequence). This CDR3 has 13 residues. Trimming cost V 6 bases and J 0 bases, with 8 bases left between them. The table came from immunoSEQ multiplex PCR; TCRdb's copy has only in-frame clones and leaves some out. In the table there are approximately 49,000 clones, 70% to 90% of which are singletons. The V call is TRBV10-1, the J call TRBJ2-5; no definite D call. The receptor was derived from an adult with an advanced solid tumor such as melanoma, head and neck, liver or kidney cancer. This specimen consisted of CD4+ or CD8+ T cells sorted from blood, obtained in a trial of the OX40 agonist ivuxolimab. The CDR3 spells CASSLRDQETQYF. The CDR3 bases are TGCGCCAGCAGCCTACGAGACCAAGAGACCCAGTACTTC.